These T cell receptor beta chains were read from a single sample in a study of cytomegalovirus exposure and HLA in healthy donors. Here immunoSEQ multiplex PCR was the method, and the copy in TCRdb shows in-frame clones only, minus some. There are about 170,000 clones in the sample; roughly four fifths occur only once, and about 2.1% lies in the top ten. The sequenced sample consisted of PBMCs. These receptors were collected from a woman aged 18-35 years in good health and CMV-seronegative. The CDR3 runs from the conserved cysteine through the conserved F or W. A D gene is named only where the DNA matches it firmly. Only some rows state a clone size, as once, few, many or a class for expanded clones.

v_call: TRBV13
d_call: .
clone_size: .
j_call: TRBJ2-5
cdr3_nt: TGTGCCAGCAGCTTAGGGGGGGCGGAGACCCAGTACTTC
cdr3_aa: CASSLGGAETQYF

v_call: TRBV4-2
d_call: .
clone_size: once
j_call: TRBJ2-7
cdr3_nt: TGTGCCAGCAGCCAAGATTTAGGCAGGGGAACCTACGAGCAGTACTTC
cdr3_aa: CASSQDLGRGTYEQYF

v_call: TRBV28
d_call: .
clone_size: .
j_call: TRBJ1-2
cdr3_nt: TGTGCCACCGGACGGGGGGCGGTCTATGGCTACACCTTC
cdr3_aa: CATGRGAVYGYTF

v_call: TRBV7-6
d_call: TRBD1
clone_size: .
j_call: TRBJ2-5
cdr3_nt: TGTGCCAGCAGCTTAGGTTACGGGACAGGGCAAGAGACCCAGTACTTC
cdr3_aa: CASSLGYGTGQETQYF

v_call: TRBV5-1
d_call: .
clone_size: .
j_call: TRBJ1-2
cdr3_nt: TGCGCCAGCCGGCCATCCGGGGGGGCCTTCTATGGCTACACCTTC
cdr3_aa: CASRPSGGAFYGYTF

v_call: TRBV5-6
d_call: .
clone_size: .
j_call: TRBJ1-2
cdr3_nt: TGTGCCAGCAGCTTGCGGGGAGTGAACTATGGCTACACCTTC
cdr3_aa: CASSLRGVNYGYTF

v_call: TRBV6-5
d_call: TRBD1
clone_size: .
j_call: TRBJ2-7
cdr3_nt: TGTGCCAGCAGTTCTTTCGACAGGGGCTACGAGCAGTACTTC
cdr3_aa: CASSSFDRGYEQYF

v_call: TRBV30
d_call: TRBD1
clone_size: .
j_call: TRBJ1-4
cdr3_nt: TGTGCCTGGGGGACAGGGGGCGTCCCTAATGAAAAACTGTTTTTT
cdr3_aa: CAWGTGGVPNEKLFF

v_call: TRBV6-5
d_call: TRBD1
clone_size: .
j_call: TRBJ1-5
cdr3_nt: TGTGCCAGCAGTCCACAGGGGCGGAATCAGCCCCAGCATTTT
cdr3_aa: CASSPQGRNQPQHF

v_call: TRBV6-1
d_call: .
clone_size: few
j_call: TRBJ2-1
cdr3_nt: TGTGCCAGCAGTTTAGCGGCAGGTGGACATGAGCAGTTCTTC
cdr3_aa: CASSLAAGGHEQFF

v_call: TRBV27
d_call: TRBD1
clone_size: .
j_call: TRBJ2-7
cdr3_nt: TGTGCCAGCACAGCGACGGGACAGGGCTACGAGCAGTACTTC
cdr3_aa: CASTATGQGYEQYF

v_call: TRBV19
d_call: TRBD2
clone_size: once
j_call: TRBJ2-7
cdr3_nt: TGTGCCAGTAGTATAGGAAGCGGGGACTACGAGCAGTACTTC
cdr3_aa: CASSIGSGDYEQYF

v_call: TRBV6-5
d_call: .
clone_size: .
j_call: TRBJ1-6
cdr3_nt: TGTGCCAGCAGTTACTCGGGGCCTCGGGTTAATTCACCCCTCCACTTT
cdr3_aa: CASSYSGPRVNSPLHF

v_call: TRBV6-5
d_call: TRBD1
clone_size: .
j_call: TRBJ1-1
cdr3_nt: TGTGCCAGCAGCCAGGGGGAAACTGAAGCTTTCTTT
cdr3_aa: CASSQGETEAFF

v_call: TRBV10-2
d_call: .
clone_size: .
j_call: TRBJ2-3
cdr3_nt: TGCGCCAGCAGTGATGTTAGTAAAATAGGCACAGATACGCAGTATTTT
cdr3_aa: CASSDVSKIGTDTQYF

v_call: TRBV11-1
d_call: TRBD1
clone_size: .
j_call: TRBJ2-3
cdr3_nt: TGTGCCAGCAGCCCACAAGCGGACAGGGGAGGTCATTATTTT
cdr3_aa: CASSPQADRGGHYF

v_call: TRBV28
d_call: TRBD2
clone_size: .
j_call: TRBJ2-7
cdr3_nt: TGTGCCAGCAGTTTATCCCCAATGGCGGGAGAAGCCTACGAGCAGTACTTC
cdr3_aa: CASSLSPMAGEAYEQYF

v_call: TRBV19
d_call: .
clone_size: .
j_call: TRBJ1-1
cdr3_nt: TGTGCCGGTAGTACCACATCGAGGGGGTACACTGAAGCTTTCTTT
cdr3_aa: CAGSTTSRGYTEAFF

v_call: TRBV29-1
d_call: TRBD1
clone_size: .
j_call: TRBJ1-2
cdr3_nt: TGCAGCGTTGAAGATCCTCGAGGGGGCCGGAGGGGCTACACCTTC
cdr3_aa: CSVEDPRGGRRGYTF

v_call: TRBV7-2
d_call: .
clone_size: .
j_call: TRBJ1-1
cdr3_nt: TGTGCCAGCAGCCGGGACACACATTATCAGAACACTGAAGCTTTCTTT
cdr3_aa: CASSRDTHYQNTEAFF

v_call: TRBV28
d_call: TRBD1
clone_size: few
j_call: TRBJ1-2
cdr3_nt: TGTGCCAGCAGTCTACAGACAGGGCTGGCTGGCTACACCTTC
cdr3_aa: CASSLQTGLAGYTF

v_call: TRBV6-5
d_call: .
clone_size: .
j_call: TRBJ2-7
cdr3_nt: TGTGCCAGCAGTACAGGGCCCTACGAGCAGTACTTC
cdr3_aa: CASSTGPYEQYF

v_call: TRBV28
d_call: .
clone_size: .
j_call: TRBJ1-1
cdr3_nt: TGTGCCACTCTTACCCAGGGTATGAACACTGAAGCTTTCTTT
cdr3_aa: CATLTQGMNTEAFF

v_call: TRBV5-5
d_call: .
clone_size: .
j_call: TRBJ1-6
cdr3_nt: TGTGCCAGCCGAGGGAACAGGGAGAGCTCCTATAATTCACCCCTCCACTTT
cdr3_aa: CASRGNRESSYNSPLHF

v_call: TRBV9
d_call: .
clone_size: .
j_call: TRBJ2-1
cdr3_nt: TGTGCCAGCAGCCTGGGACACCCTTCCTACAATGAGCAGTTCTTC
cdr3_aa: CASSLGHPSYNEQFF

v_call: TRBV6-1
d_call: .
clone_size: .
j_call: TRBJ2-5
cdr3_nt: TGTGCCAGCAGTGAATGGGCGGGCCAAGAGACCCAGTACTTC
cdr3_aa: CASSEWAGQETQYF

v_call: TRBV30
d_call: .
clone_size: once
j_call: TRBJ1-5
cdr3_nt: TGTGCCTGGAGTGTACAGGAACACCAGCCCCAGCATTTT
cdr3_aa: CAWSVQEHQPQHF

v_call: TRBV29-1
d_call: .
clone_size: .
j_call: TRBJ1-2
cdr3_nt: TGCAGCGCCCCCGCCAGGTCGGCTATTGGCTACACCTTC
cdr3_aa: CSAPARSAIGYTF

v_call: TRBV12-5
d_call: TRBD1
clone_size: .
j_call: TRBJ2-5
cdr3_nt: TGTGCTAGTGGTTTGGGGACAGGGGGGGTTCAAGAGACCCAGTACTTC
cdr3_aa: CASGLGTGGVQETQYF

v_call: TRBV7-8
d_call: .
clone_size: .
j_call: TRBJ2-1
cdr3_nt: TGTGCCAGCAGCTTAGACCCTAGCTCCTACAATGAGCAGTTCTTC
cdr3_aa: CASSLDPSSYNEQFF

v_call: TRBV18
d_call: TRBD1
clone_size: few
j_call: TRBJ1-1
cdr3_nt: TGTGCCAGCTCACCGAGGACAGGGGCGGACACTGAAGCTTTCTTT
cdr3_aa: CASSPRTGADTEAFF

v_call: TRBV5-1
d_call: TRBD2
clone_size: .
j_call: TRBJ2-5
cdr3_nt: TGCGCCAGCAGCTTGCTGAGCGGGAGAGGAGGAGAGACCCAGTACTTC
cdr3_aa: CASSLLSGRGGETQYF

v_call: TRBV5-8
d_call: TRBD1
clone_size: .
j_call: TRBJ1-4
cdr3_nt: TGTGCCAGCAGCTCCAGGACAGGGGTGTGGAAACTGTTTTTT
cdr3_aa: CASSSRTGVWKLFF

v_call: TRBV10-3
d_call: TRBD1
clone_size: few
j_call: TRBJ2-5
cdr3_nt: TGTGCCATCGGGTCACAGGGGGCTGTCGAGACCCAGTACTTC
cdr3_aa: CAIGSQGAVETQYF

v_call: TRBV6-1
d_call: .
clone_size: .
j_call: TRBJ2-7
cdr3_nt: TGTGCCAGCAGTGTGCGGGGGCAGATCGACGAGCAGTACTTC
cdr3_aa: CASSVRGQIDEQYF

v_call: TRBV5-4
d_call: TRBD1
clone_size: .
j_call: TRBJ2-7
cdr3_nt: TGTGCCAGCAGCTCTAAAGCTGGGACAGGGTTGGACGAGCAGTACTTC
cdr3_aa: CASSSKAGTGLDEQYF

v_call: TRBV7-9
d_call: TRBD1
clone_size: .
j_call: TRBJ2-7
cdr3_nt: TGTGCCAGCAGCCCCTACCCCCGACGACAGGGGGACTCCTACGAGCAGTACTTC
cdr3_aa: CASSPYPRRQGDSYEQYF

v_call: TRBV9
d_call: TRBD1
clone_size: few
j_call: TRBJ1-1
cdr3_nt: TGTGCCAGCAGCGGACAGGGGAAGGGCACTGAAGCTTTCTTT
cdr3_aa: CASSGQGKGTEAFF

v_call: TRBV7-9
d_call: .
clone_size: once
j_call: TRBJ1-2
cdr3_nt: TGTGCCAGCAGCTTATCGAACCCAGCTAACTATGGCTACACCTTC
cdr3_aa: CASSLSNPANYGYTF

v_call: TRBV11-2
d_call: TRBD2
clone_size: .
j_call: TRBJ2-1
cdr3_nt: TGTGCCAGCAGCTTAGTGGGGGGGAGATACAATGAGCAGTTCTTC
cdr3_aa: CASSLVGGRYNEQFF

v_call: TRBV5-4
d_call: TRBD1
clone_size: few
j_call: TRBJ1-2
cdr3_nt: TGTGCCAGCAGCTTGAACAGGGGGGACTATGGCTACACCTTC
cdr3_aa: CASSLNRGDYGYTF

v_call: TRBV4-1
d_call: .
clone_size: once
j_call: TRBJ1-1
cdr3_nt: TGCGCCAGCAGCCAAGATCGGCGGCAGCATACTGAAGCTTTCTTT
cdr3_aa: CASSQDRRQHTEAFF

v_call: TRBV5-1
d_call: .
clone_size: .
j_call: TRBJ2-5
cdr3_nt: TGCGCCAGCAGCTTGGTCCCGGGGAGAGAGACCCAGTACTTC
cdr3_aa: CASSLVPGRETQYF

v_call: TRBV21-1
d_call: .
clone_size: few
j_call: TRBJ1-2
cdr3_nt: TGTGCTAGCAGGGTCGTACAGGGGAAACATGGCTACACCTTC
cdr3_aa: CASRVVQGKHGYTF

v_call: TRBV5-1
d_call: .
clone_size: .
j_call: TRBJ2-5
cdr3_nt: TGCGCCAGCAGCCATGGCCAGGGGGGCGAGACCCAGTACTTC
cdr3_aa: CASSHGQGGETQYF

v_call: TRBV19
d_call: TRBD1
clone_size: .
j_call: TRBJ1-1
cdr3_nt: TGTGCCAGTAGTACCGACAGGGAACTTACTGAAGCTTTCTTT
cdr3_aa: CASSTDRELTEAFF

v_call: TRBV5-4
d_call: TRBD2
clone_size: few
j_call: TRBJ2-1
cdr3_nt: TGTGCCAGCAGCTTGGTGGGAGGGTCTGAGCAGTTCTTC
cdr3_aa: CASSLVGGSEQFF

v_call: TRBV9
d_call: .
clone_size: few
j_call: TRBJ1-1
cdr3_nt: TGTGCCAGCAGCCTGGGAGTGGGGAACACTGAAGCTTTCTTT
cdr3_aa: CASSLGVGNTEAFF

v_call: TRBV14
d_call: TRBD2
clone_size: .
j_call: TRBJ2-3
cdr3_nt: TGTGCCAGCAGCCTGACTAGCGGGAGGTCAGATACGCAGTATTTT
cdr3_aa: CASSLTSGRSDTQYF

v_call: TRBV9
d_call: .
clone_size: .
j_call: TRBJ1-2
cdr3_nt: TGTGCCAGCAGCCAGGATCTTAATGGCTACACCTTC
cdr3_aa: CASSQDLNGYTF

v_call: TRBV7-9
d_call: .
clone_size: .
j_call: TRBJ2-5
cdr3_nt: TGTGCCAGCAGCTTAATAAGGTGGCAGGACCAAGAGACCCAGTACTTC
cdr3_aa: CASSLIRWQDQETQYF